This section outlines one TCR beta chain sequence together with its context. The sample originates from a study of blood T cell repertoires in COVID-19. Study information: Specimens from acute and convalescent COVID-19 originated in the United States, Italy and Spain. T cells, B-cell-depleted T cells, or PBMCs supplied cDNA or gDNA.

This CDR3 comprises 16 residues. V gave up 2 bases and J gave up 0 bases; unmatched junction bases: 4. From germline, CDR1 is KGHSH and CDR2 LQKENI. Method: immunoSEQ multiplex PCR; TCRdb's copy keeps in-frame clones and lacks some. The repertoire holds 85,000 to 100,000 clones, with about four fifths as singletons. The chain combines TRBV18 with TRBJ1-5; 7 bases are a match to TRBD1. Sequences were obtained from peripheral blood. This TCR derives from a human donor in a cohort sampled during active COVID-19. CDR3 loop: CASSPRTGVSNQPQHF. CDR3 nucleotide sequence: TGTGCCAGCTCACCAAGGACAGGAGTTAGCAATCAGCCCCAGCATTTT. The full variable domain, completed using reference TRBV18 and TRBJ1-5, is NAGVMQNPRHLVRRRGQEARLRCSPMKGHSHVYWYRQLPEEGLKFMVYLQKENIIDESGMPKERFSAEFPKEGPSILRIQQVVRGDSAAYFCASSPRTGVSNQPQHFGDGTRLSIL.